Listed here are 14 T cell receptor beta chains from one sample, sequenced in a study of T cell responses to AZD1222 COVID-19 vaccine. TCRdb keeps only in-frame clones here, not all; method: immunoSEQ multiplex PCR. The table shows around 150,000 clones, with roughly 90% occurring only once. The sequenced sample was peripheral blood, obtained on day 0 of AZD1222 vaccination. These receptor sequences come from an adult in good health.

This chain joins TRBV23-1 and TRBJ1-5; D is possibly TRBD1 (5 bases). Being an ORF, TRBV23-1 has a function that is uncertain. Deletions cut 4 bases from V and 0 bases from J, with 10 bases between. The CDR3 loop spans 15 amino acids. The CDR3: CASSPGLFSNQPQHF. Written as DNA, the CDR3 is TGCGCCAGCAGTCCGGGACTCTTTAGCAATCAGCCCCAGCATTTT.

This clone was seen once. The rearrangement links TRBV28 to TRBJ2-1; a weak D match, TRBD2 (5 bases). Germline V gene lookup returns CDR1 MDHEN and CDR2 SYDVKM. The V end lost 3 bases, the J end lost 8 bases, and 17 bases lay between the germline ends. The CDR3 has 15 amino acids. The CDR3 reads CASSFGSTIGYEQFF. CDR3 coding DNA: TGTGCCAGCAGTTTTGGGAGTACCATAGGGTATGAGCAGTTCTTC.

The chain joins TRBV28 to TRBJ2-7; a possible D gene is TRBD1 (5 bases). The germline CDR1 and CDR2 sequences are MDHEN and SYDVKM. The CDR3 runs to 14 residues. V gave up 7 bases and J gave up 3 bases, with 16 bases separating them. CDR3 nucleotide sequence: TGTGCCAGCAACGTCCGGCACACAGGCTACGAGCAGTACTTC. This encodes CASNVRHTGYEQYF.

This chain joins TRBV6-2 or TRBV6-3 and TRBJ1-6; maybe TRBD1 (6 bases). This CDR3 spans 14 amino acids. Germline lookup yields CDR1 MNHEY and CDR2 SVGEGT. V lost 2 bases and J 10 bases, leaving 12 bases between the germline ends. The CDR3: CASSYGGGRSPLHF. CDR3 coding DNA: TGTGCCAGCAGTTACGGAGGGGGAAGGTCACCCCTCCACTTT.

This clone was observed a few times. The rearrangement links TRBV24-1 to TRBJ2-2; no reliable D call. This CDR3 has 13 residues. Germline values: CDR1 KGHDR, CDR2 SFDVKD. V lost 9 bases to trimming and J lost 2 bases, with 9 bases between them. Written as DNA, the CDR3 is TGTGCCACCCGAAGTAAAAACACCGGGGAGCTGTTTTTT. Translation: CATRSKNTGELFF.

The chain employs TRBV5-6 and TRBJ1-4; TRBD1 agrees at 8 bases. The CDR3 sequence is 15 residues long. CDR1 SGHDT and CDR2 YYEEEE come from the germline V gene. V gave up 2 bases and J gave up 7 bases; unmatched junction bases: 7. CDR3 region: CASSLRTGGAEKLFF. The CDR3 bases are TGTGCCAGCAGCTTACGTACAGGGGGAGCTGAAAAACTGTTTTTT.

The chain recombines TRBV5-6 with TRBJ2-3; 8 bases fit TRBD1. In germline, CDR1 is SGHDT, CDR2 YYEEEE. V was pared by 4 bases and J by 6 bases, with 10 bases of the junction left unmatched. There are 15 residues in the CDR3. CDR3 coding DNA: TGTGCCAGCAGCCCGGGACAGGAGGTCTGGGATACGCAGTATTTT. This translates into CASSPGQEVWDTQYF.

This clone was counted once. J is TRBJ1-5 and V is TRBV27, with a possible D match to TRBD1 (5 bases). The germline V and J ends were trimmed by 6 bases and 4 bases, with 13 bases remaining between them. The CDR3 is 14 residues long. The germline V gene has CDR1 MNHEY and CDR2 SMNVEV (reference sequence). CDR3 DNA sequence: TGTGCCAGCAGGGACTGGGAGGGGAATCAGCCCCAGCATTTT. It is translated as CASRDWEGNQPQHF.

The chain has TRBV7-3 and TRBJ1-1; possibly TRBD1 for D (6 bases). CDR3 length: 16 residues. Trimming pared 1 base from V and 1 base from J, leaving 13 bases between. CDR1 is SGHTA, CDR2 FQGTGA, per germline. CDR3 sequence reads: CASSLNSGTTNTEAFF. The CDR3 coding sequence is TGTGCCAGCAGCTTAAACTCCGGGACAACGAACACTGAAGCTTTCTTT.

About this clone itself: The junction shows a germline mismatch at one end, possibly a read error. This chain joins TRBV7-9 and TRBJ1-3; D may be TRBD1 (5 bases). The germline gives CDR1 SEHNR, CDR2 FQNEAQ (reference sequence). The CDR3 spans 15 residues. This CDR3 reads CASSPRTDTGNTIYF. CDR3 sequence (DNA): TGTGCCAGCAGCCCTCGGACGGACACTGGTAACACCATATATTTT.

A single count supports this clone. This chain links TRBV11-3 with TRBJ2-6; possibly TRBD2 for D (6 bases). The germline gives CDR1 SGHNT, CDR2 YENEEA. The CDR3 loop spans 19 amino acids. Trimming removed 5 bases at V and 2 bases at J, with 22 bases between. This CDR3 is CASSTTGLRGTAGANVLTF. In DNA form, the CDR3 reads TGTGCCAGCAGCACCACGGGCCTAAGAGGGACTGCTGGGGCCAACGTCCTGACTTTC.

CDR3 nucleotide sequence: TGTGCCAGCAGCTCAGGGGGCCCGAACACTGAAGCTTTCTTT. It translates to CASSSGGPNTEAFF. The genes are TRBV11-3 and TRBJ1-1; TRBD1 matches at 8 bases. The CDR3 has 14 residues. V was pared by 4 bases and J by 1 base, with 2 bases of the junction left unmatched. CDR1 is SGHNT and CDR2 is YENEEA in the germline V gene.

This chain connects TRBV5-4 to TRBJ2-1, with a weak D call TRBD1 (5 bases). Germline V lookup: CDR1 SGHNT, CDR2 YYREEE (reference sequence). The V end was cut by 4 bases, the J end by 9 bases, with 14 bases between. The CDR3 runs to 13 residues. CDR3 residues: CASSPWNQGEQFF. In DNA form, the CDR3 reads TGTGCCAGCAGCCCTTGGAATCAGGGTGAGCAGTTCTTC.

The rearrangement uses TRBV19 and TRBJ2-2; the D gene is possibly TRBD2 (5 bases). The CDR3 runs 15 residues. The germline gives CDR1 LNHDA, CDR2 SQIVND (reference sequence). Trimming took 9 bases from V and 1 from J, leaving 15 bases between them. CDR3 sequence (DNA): TGTGCCAGCGAGGCGAGAGGGCTGAACACCGGGGAGCTGTTTTTT. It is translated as CASEARGLNTGELFF. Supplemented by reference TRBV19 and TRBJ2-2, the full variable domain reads DGGITQSPKYLFRKEGQNVTLSCEQNLNHDAMYWYRQDPGQGLRLIYYSQIVNDFQKGDIAEGYSVSREKKESFPLTVTSAQKNPTAFYLCASEARGLNTGELFFGEGSRLTVL.